This T cell receptor beta chain derives from a study of PD-1 blockade in classical Hodgkin lymphoma. Time point indicated: cycle 4 day 1 (C4D1), after 5 to 7 weeks of nivolumab. Brentuximab vedotin exposure varied among the patients, all of whom had relapsed after autologous stem cell transplantation. Regarding this clone: What it binds is unknown.

The study, taken as a whole, reports: Reports described newly diagnosed patients as having lower baseline TCR diversity than healthy donors.

Profiling relied on immunoSEQ multiplex PCR, and the TCRdb table lists in-frame clones only, not all of them. The sample has around 100,000 clones; 90% are singletons. The clonotype was recovered from a human donor with classical Hodgkin lymphoma. Here the sequenced sample was peripheral blood mononuclear cells (PBMCs), taken before the fourth cycle of nivolumab.

CDR3 region: CASSHGTGVISYEQYF. The CDR3 bases are TGTGCCAGCAGTCACGGGACAGGGGTTATCTCCTACGAGCAGTACTTC. This chain links TRBV28 with TRBJ2-7, with 10 bases that match TRBD1. Germline V gives CDR1 MDHEN, CDR2 SYDVKM. This CDR3 contains 16 residues. The ends lost 5 bases at V and 0 bases at J; junction bases unmatched: 7.